These T cell receptor beta chains were read from a single sample in a study of chemoradiotherapy in HPV16-positive cancers. Sequencing used immunoSEQ multiplex PCR; TCRdb keeps in-frame clones, though not all of them. The data show under 15,000 clones, 89% seen once. The sequenced sample was blood, obtained from a patient who underwent chemoradiotherapy. These receptors were obtained from a human donor with HPV-associated anogenital cancer. CDR3s include the opening cysteine and the closing phenylalanine or tryptophan. The D gene is left open where the match is weak. A clone size is listed for some rows: how often the clone was seen (once, few, many), or a class if it is expanded.

V gene	clone size	D gene	J gene	CDR3 DNA	CDR3 protein
TRBV7-2	NA	TRBD2	TRBJ2-3	TGTGCCAGCAGCTCTAGCGGGAGATCCGATACGCAGTATTTT	CASSSSGRSDTQYF
TRBV6-1	NA	NA	TRBJ2-7	TGTGCCAGCAGTGAAGCGCTTGGGCGCTACGAGCAGTACTTC	CASSEALGRYEQYF
TRBV2	NA	NA	TRBJ2-5	TGTGCCAGCAGTGAAAGGGGGGCGGCCCAAGAGACCCAGTACTTC	CASSERGAAQETQYF
TRBV2	NA	NA	TRBJ2-7	TGTGCCAGCAGTGAGGACAGCTCCTACGAGCAGTACTTC	CASSEDSSYEQYF
TRBV11-3	NA	NA	TRBJ2-2	TGTGCCAGCAGCTTCGGCGGGAACACCGGGGAGCTGTTTTTT	CASSFGGNTGELFF
TRBV7-9	NA	NA	TRBJ1-6	TGTGCCAGCAGCTTAGACGGGGACAATTCACCCCTCCACTTT	CASSLDGDNSPLHF
TRBV9	NA	NA	TRBJ1-3	TGTGCCAGCAGTCCGAGGGCCGCGGGAGGAAACACCATATATTTT	CASSPRAAGGNTIYF
TRBV7-9	NA	NA	TRBJ2-7	TGTGCCAGCAGGTGGGGTCCAGAGCAGTACTTC	CASRWGPEQYF
TRBV19	NA	TRBD1	TRBJ2-7	TGTGCCAGTAAGGACAGGGTGAGCTACGAGCAGTACTTC	CASKDRVSYEQYF
TRBV4-1	NA	TRBD1	TRBJ2-7	TGCGCCAGCAGCCAAGCCGGGACAGGGGGCTACGAGCAGTACTTC	CASSQAGTGGYEQYF
TRBV28	NA	TRBD2	TRBJ2-3	TGTGCCAGCAGTCTTATAGCGGGAGATCGAACAGATACGCAGTATTTT	CASSLIAGDRTDTQYF
TRBV7-2	NA	NA	TRBJ2-1	TGTGCCAGCACCGACAGAGGAATATACAATGAGCAGTTCTTC	CASTDRGIYNEQFF
TRBV6-1	NA	NA	TRBJ2-1	TGTGCCAGCATCGAAGGGGAAGGCTACAATGAGCAGTTCTTC	CASIEGEGYNEQFF
TRBV19	few	NA	TRBJ1-5	TGTGCCAGTAGTATGGGAGTTGATAGCAATCAGCCCCAGCATTTT	CASSMGVDSNQPQHF
TRBV25-1	NA	TRBD2	TRBJ2-5	TGTGCCAGCAGTGAAGGACTAGGGACTGAAGAGACCCAGTACTTC	CASSEGLGTEETQYF
TRBV7-2	NA	NA	TRBJ1-2	TGTGCCAGCAGCTTAGCGGCCGACCTCCATGGCTACACCTTC	CASSLAADLHGYTF
TRBV7-9	NA	NA	TRBJ2-1	TGTGCCAGCAGCTTAGCGCAACAATACTACAATGAGCAGTTCTTC	CASSLAQQYYNEQFF
TRBV7-2	NA	NA	TRBJ2-1	TGTGCCAGCAGCTTAGTAGGTCTGTACAATGAGCAGTTCTTC	CASSLVGLYNEQFF